This entry lists 21 T cell receptor beta chains sequenced from one sample in a study of blood T cell repertoires in COVID-19. Sequencing used immunoSEQ multiplex PCR; TCRdb keeps in-frame clones, though not all of them. Of over 70,000 clones in the sample, 80% to 90% were seen once. Material: peripheral blood. Receptors originate from a human donor in a cohort sampled during active COVID-19.

The chain employs TRBV6-6 and TRBJ2-1, with D uncertain. V lost 0 bases and J lost 10, with 7 bases in between. Germline CDR1 reads MNHNY; CDR2 reads SVGAGI (reference sequence). The CDR3 has 12 amino acids. The CDR3 reads CASSYSYFEQFF. CDR3 in DNA: TGTGCCAGCAGTTACTCGTATTTCGAGCAGTTCTTC.

The chain recombines TRBV7-6 with TRBJ2-1, with D tentatively TRBD2 (7 bases). Germline V gene data show CDR1 as SGHVS and CDR2 as FNYEAQ. With 7 bases removed from V and 2 bases from J, the gap between germline ends came to 15 bases. The length of the CDR3 is 15 residues. The CDR3, as DNA: TGTGCCAGCACCCTTGGGGGGGGCCCCTACAATGAGCAGTTCTTC. Amino acids: CASTLGGGPYNEQFF.

This chain links TRBV18 with TRBJ2-5; 14 bases line up with TRBD2. Germline CDR1 KGHSH, CDR2 LQKENI. V gave up 3 bases and J gave up 3 bases; unmatched junction bases: 0. This CDR3 contains 15 residues. CDR3 protein: CASSPGLAGEETQYF. DNA of the CDR3: TGTGCCAGCTCACCGGGACTAGCGGGAGAAGAGACCCAGTACTTC. Together with reference TRBV18 and TRBJ2-5, the CDR3 gives the full variable domain: NAGVMQNPRHLVRRRGQEARLRCSPMKGHSHVYWYRQLPEEGLKFMVYLQKENIIDESGMPKERFSAEFPKEGPSILRIQQVVRGDSAAYFCASSPGLAGEETQYFGPGTRLLVL.

The V call is TRBV4-2, the J call TRBJ1-3; D is ambiguous. The CDR3 loop spans 15 amino acids. V lost 1 base to trimming and J lost 2 bases, with 9 bases between them. Germline lookup yields CDR1 LGHNA and CDR2 YNFKEQ. CDR3 DNA: TGTGCCAGCAGCCAAGCAACAGTCACTGGAAACACCATATATTTT. Residues: CASSQATVTGNTIYF.

This chain uses TRBV18 with TRBJ2-1; 9 bases match TRBD2. V was pared by 7 bases and J by 0 bases, with 4 bases of the junction left unmatched. The CDR3 spans 15 residues. Germline V CDR1 and CDR2: KGHSH, LQKENI. The CDR3 DNA reads TGTGCCAGCTTAATTAGCGGGAGCTCCTACAATGAGCAGTTCTTC. Amino acid sequence: CASLISGSSYNEQFF.

The CDR3 is CASSRGQGLTEAFF. The CDR3 DNA is TGCGCCAGCAGCCGAGGACAGGGCTTAACTGAAGCTTTCTTT. The chain links TRBV5-1 to TRBJ1-1, with TRBD1 matching 8 bases. Per the germline V gene, CDR1 is SGHRS and CDR2 is YFSETQ. V shed 4 bases and J 5 bases; nucleotides not matched to a gene: 7. The CDR3 spans 14 residues.

V usage is TRBV10-3 and J usage is TRBJ2-3; perhaps TRBD1 as D (5 bases). The germline CDR1 and CDR2 sequences are ENHRY and SYGVKD. The CDR3 extends over 17 amino acids. V was shortened by 3 bases and J by 1 base, with 17 bases between the two germline ends. The CDR3 coding sequence is TGTGCCATCAGTGATGCAACAGGCCAATTAGGCACAGATACGCAGTATTTT. Translation: CAISDATGQLGTDTQYF.

The J gene is TRBJ2-7, the V gene TRBV28; TRBD1 is a possible D gene (6 bases). The CDR3 is 14 amino acids. Per the germline V gene, CDR1 is MDHEN and CDR2 is SYDVKM. V lost 2 bases to trimming and J lost 1 base, with 9 bases between them. The CDR3 nucleotides are TGTGCCAGCAGTTTAGTGACAGGTTCCTACGAGCAGTACTTC. Encoded protein: CASSLVTGSYEQYF.

V is TRBV15 and J is TRBJ1-5; D not certain. Germline CDR1 and CDR2: LNHNV and YYDKDF (reference sequence). The CDR3 has 14 amino acids. V shed 1 base and J shed 7 bases, with 11 bases lying between them. For the CDR3, the DNA is TGTGCCACCAGCAGAGGTCAAACTAGGCAGCCCCAGCATTTT. Residues: CATSRGQTRQPQHF.

The V call is TRBV3-1 (or the pseudogene TRBV3-2), the J call TRBJ1-6; TRBD1 matches at 9 bases. CDR3 length: 17 residues. The V and J ends lost 0 bases and 3 bases, in that order; junction bases with no gene match: 3. Germline V gives CDR1 LGHDT, CDR2 YNNKEL (reference sequence). CDR3 nucleotide sequence: TGTGCCAGCAGCCAAGAAGGGACAGGGCTCTATAATTCACCCCTCCACTTT. Translating gives CASSQEGTGLYNSPLHF.

CDR3 sequence reads: CATSREASSDRVLLSYEQYF. The CDR3 nucleotides are TGTGCCACCAGCAGAGAGGCCTCCTCCGACAGGGTTCTTCTCTCCTACGAGCAGTACTTC. The chain has TRBV15 and TRBJ2-7, with 7 bases aligning to TRBD1. Looked up from germline, CDR1 is LNHNV and CDR2 is YYDKDF (reference sequence). This CDR3 is 20 amino acids long. V trimming: 0 bases; J trimming: 0 bases; junction bases outside the gene matches: 17. The complete variable domain, with remaining parts taken from reference TRBV15 and TRBJ2-7, reads DAMVIQNPRYQVTQFGKPVTLSCSQTLNHNVMYWYQQKSSQAPKLLFHYYDKDFNNEADTPDNFQSRRPNTSFCFLDIRSPGLGDTAMYLCATSREASSDRVLLSYEQYFGPGTRLTVT.

The genes are TRBV7-2 and TRBJ1-1; 8 nucleotides line up with TRBD1. The V and J ends lost 5 bases and 7 bases, in that order; junction bases with no gene match: 3. Looked up from germline, CDR1 is SGHTA and CDR2 is FQGNSA. The CDR3 contains 12 residues. CDR3 DNA: TGTGCCAGCAGCCCCGACAGGGGTGAAGCTTTCTTT. Residues: CASSPDRGEAFF.

J is TRBJ2-6 and V is TRBV7-2; 8 bases are a match to TRBD1. After removal of 5 bases from V and 2 bases from J, the junction contained 5 bases not matched to a gene. The CDR3 is made up of 16 amino acids. Germline CDR1 and CDR2: SGHTA and FQGNSA. The CDR3: CASSPLDRAGANVLTF. CDR3 DNA sequence: TGTGCCAGCAGCCCTCTGGACAGGGCTGGGGCCAACGTCCTGACTTTC.

The chain joins TRBV18 to TRBJ1-3; 9 positions match TRBD1. This CDR3 is 15 amino acids long. Germline CDR1 KGHSH, CDR2 LQKENI. V dropped 5 bases and J dropped 1; count of bases not matched to a gene: 3. The CDR3 protein is CASSSGTGSGNTIYF. CDR3 in DNA: TGTGCCAGCTCATCCGGGACAGGGTCTGGAAACACCATATATTTT.

The chain has TRBV4-2 and TRBJ2-1; 7 nucleotides align to TRBD1. After removal of 4 bases from V and 0 bases from J, the junction contained 6 bases not matched to a gene. This CDR3 has 16 amino acids. Germline V gene sequence: CDR1 LGHNA, CDR2 YNFKEQ. The CDR3 here is CASSRLTGSSYNEQFF. CDR3 in DNA: TGTGCCAGCAGCCGACTGACAGGGAGCTCCTACAATGAGCAGTTCTTC.

V usage is TRBV5-1 and J usage is TRBJ2-1; the match to TRBD2 covers 8 bases. The germline gives CDR1 SGHRS, CDR2 YFSETQ. Unmatched junction bases numbered 6, after V lost 0 bases and J lost 7 bases. This CDR3 is 15 amino acids long. CDR3 DNA sequence: TGCGCCAGCAGCTTGGCAGGGACTAGGGGAAATGAGCAGTTCTTC. The encoded protein is CASSLAGTRGNEQFF.

The gene calls are TRBV10-2 and TRBJ2-2, with TRBD2 identical over 13 bases. The CDR3 runs 18 residues. The junction had 12 bases not matched to a gene; V was cut back by 7 bases and J by 4 bases. CDR1 is WSHSY, CDR2 SAAADI, per germline. The CDR3 DNA reads TGCGCCAGCAATATACTAGCGGGGGGGGCCTCGGGCACCGGGGAGCTGTTTTTT. Translating gives CASNILAGGASGTGELFF.

With respect to this clone: The junction and the germline gene differ at one end; a read error may be behind it. The chain employs TRBV10-3 and TRBJ2-7; 9 nucleotides match TRBD1. There are 15 residues in the CDR3. Germline values: CDR1 ENHRY, CDR2 SYGVKD. CDR3 loop: CAISSPGQGSYKQYF. In DNA form, the CDR3 reads TGTGCCATCAGCTCGCCGGGACAGGGTTCCTACAAGCAGTACTTC.

The CDR3 region has the DNA TGCGCCAGCACGCTGACGGGACTAGCGGGGGTCGAGCAGTTCTTC. Amino acid sequence: CASTLTGLAGVEQFF. This chain connects TRBV5-1 to TRBJ2-1; 14 bases fit TRBD2. Germline V gene data show CDR1 as SGHRS and CDR2 as YFSETQ. V lost 6 bases to trimming and J lost 10 bases; unmatched junction nucleotides: 9. The CDR3 runs to 15 residues.

This clone was picked up one time. J is TRBJ1-1 and V is TRBV28; D remains unclear. CDR1 and CDR2 from the germline V gene are MDHEN and SYDVKM. With 7 bases removed from V and 3 bases from J, the gap between germline ends came to 21 bases. The CDR3 is made up of 16 amino acids. This CDR3 is CASINPSGYRDTEAFF. The CDR3 DNA reads TGTGCCAGCATCAACCCATCCGGGTACCGGGACACTGAAGCTTTCTTT. Based on the CDR3 plus reference TRBV28 and TRBJ1-1, the full variable domain is DVKVTQSSRYLVKRTGEKVFLECVQDMDHENMFWYRQDPGLGLRLIYFSYDVKMKEKGDIPEGYSVSREKKERFSLILESASTNQTSMYLCASINPSGYRDTEAFFGQGTRLTVV.

The sample holds a few counts of this clone. The rearrangement links TRBV9 to TRBJ2-5, with unresolved D. Deletions cut 0 bases from V and 3 bases from J, with 15 bases between. The CDR3 sequence is 16 residues long. Per the germline V gene, CDR1 is SGDLS and CDR2 is YYNGEE. CDR3 sequence reads: CASSVDDGFREETQYF. DNA for the CDR3: TGTGCCAGCAGCGTAGATGATGGGTTTCGGGAAGAGACCCAGTACTTC.